This T cell receptor beta chain was sequenced during a study of T cell responses to AZD1222 COVID-19 vaccine. Findings and caveats of the study: Epitopes outside B.1.351 and B.1.1.7 mutated regions reportedly drew nearly half of spike TCRs. Compared with day 0, the breadth and depth of the Spike-specific TCR repertoire rose significantly after two doses of AZD1222. Baseline serostatus was positive in only a handful of AZD1222 recipients. Samples come after the peak T cell response, not at day 14.

This clone appeared once. Its target is not known. V shed 5 bases and J shed 3 bases, with 14 bases lying between them. The CDR3 has 15 residues. CDR1 and CDR2 from the germline V gene are MNHEY and SVGAGI. Here immunoSEQ multiplex PCR was the method, and the copy in TCRdb shows in-frame clones only, minus some. The sample holds about 120,000 clones, roughly 87% seen once. The clonotype was recovered from an adult who received the AZD1222 COVID-19 vaccine. The sample was peripheral blood, taken 28 days after the second AZD1222 dose. The J gene is TRBJ1-3, the V gene TRBV6-5, with D possibly being TRBD1 (6 bases). CDR3 sequence reads: CASSRRQAYGNTIYF. CDR3 DNA: TGTGCCAGCAGTCGCAGACAGGCATATGGAAACACCATATATTTT.